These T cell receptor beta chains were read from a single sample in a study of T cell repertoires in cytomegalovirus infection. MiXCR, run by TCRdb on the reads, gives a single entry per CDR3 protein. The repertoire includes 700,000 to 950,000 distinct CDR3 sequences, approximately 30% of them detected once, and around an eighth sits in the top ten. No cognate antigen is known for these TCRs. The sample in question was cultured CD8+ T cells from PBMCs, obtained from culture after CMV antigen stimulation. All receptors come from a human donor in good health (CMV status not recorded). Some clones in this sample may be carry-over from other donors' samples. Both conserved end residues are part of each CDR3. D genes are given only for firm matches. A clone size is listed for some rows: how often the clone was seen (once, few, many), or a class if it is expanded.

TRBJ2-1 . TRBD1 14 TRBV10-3 CAIRTGGLYNEQFF TGTGCCATCAGGACAGGGGGCCTATACAATGAGCAGTTCTTC
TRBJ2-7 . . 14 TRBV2 CASSESGLPYEQYF TGTGCCAGCAGTGAATCTGGGCTCCCCTACGAGCAGTACTTC
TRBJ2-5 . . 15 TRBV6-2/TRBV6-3 CASSYPKGPPETQYF TGTGCCAGCAGTTACCCGAAGGGGCCTCCAGAGACCCAGTACTTC
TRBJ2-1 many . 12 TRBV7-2 CASSLYVNEQFF TGTGCCAGCAGCTTATATGTGAATGAGCAGTTCTTC
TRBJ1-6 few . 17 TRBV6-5 CASSYSKQASYNSPLHF TGTGCCAGCAGTTACTCCAAACAGGCCTCCTATAATTCACCCCTCCACTTT
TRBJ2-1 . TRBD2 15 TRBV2 CASPLGGTSYNEQFF TGTGCCAGCCCCCTCGGGGGGACCTCCTACAATGAGCAGTTCTTC
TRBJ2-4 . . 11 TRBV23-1 CGSLRQNIQYF TGCGGGAGTCTTAGGCAAAACATTCAGTACTTC
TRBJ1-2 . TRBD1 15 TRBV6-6 CAGRDSSPRNYGYTF TGTGCCGGCCGGGACAGCTCACCGAGGAACTATGGCTACACCTTC
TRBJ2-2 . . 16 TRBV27 CASSSPGLLNTGELFF TGTGCCAGCAGTTCCCCGGGACTGTTGAACACCGGGGAGCTGTTTTTT
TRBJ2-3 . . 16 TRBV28 CASSLRVQPSTDTQYF TGTGCCAGCAGTTTGCGGGTCCAGCCTAGCACAGATACGCAGTATTTT
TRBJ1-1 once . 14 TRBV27 CANSPDGPNTEAFF TGTGCCAACAGTCCGGACGGGCCGAACACTGAAGCTTTCTTT
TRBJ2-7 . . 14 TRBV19 CASKSVDSDYEQYF TGTGCCAGTAAGTCCGTTGACAGCGACTACGAGCAGTACTTC
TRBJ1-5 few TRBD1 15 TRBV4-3 CASSQGTGAGQPQHF TGCGCCAGCAGCCAAGGGACAGGGGCGGGGCAGCCCCAGCATTTT
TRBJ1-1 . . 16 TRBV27 CASSFSPQGMGTEAFF TGTGCCAGCAGTTTTTCCCCGCAGGGCATGGGTACTGAAGCTTTCTTT
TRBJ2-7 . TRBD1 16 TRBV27 CASSRNRDRASYEQYF TGTGCCAGCAGTCGAAACCGGGACAGGGCATCCTACGAGCAGTACTTC